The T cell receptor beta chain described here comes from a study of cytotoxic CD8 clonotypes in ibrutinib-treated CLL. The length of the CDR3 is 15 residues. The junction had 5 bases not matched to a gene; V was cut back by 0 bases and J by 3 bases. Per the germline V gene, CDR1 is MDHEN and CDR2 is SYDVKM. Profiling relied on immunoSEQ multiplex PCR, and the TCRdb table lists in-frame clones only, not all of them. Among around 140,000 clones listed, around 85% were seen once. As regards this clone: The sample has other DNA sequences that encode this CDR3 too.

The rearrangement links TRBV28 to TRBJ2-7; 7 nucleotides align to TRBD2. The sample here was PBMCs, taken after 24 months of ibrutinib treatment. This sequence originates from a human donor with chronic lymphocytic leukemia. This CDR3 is CASSLWTAGNYEQYF. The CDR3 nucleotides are TGTGCCAGCAGTTTATGGACAGCGGGGAACTACGAGCAGTACTTC.